What follows are 26 T cell receptor beta chains derived from one specimen sequenced in a study of CD8+ T cells in alopecia areata. Stated treatment: oral pan-JAK inhibitor, 5-10 mg twice daily. It was cDNA, reverse transcribed from extracted RNA, that served as the sequencing template. Generated by immunoSEQ multiplex PCR, the TCRdb table keeps only in-frame clones and is missing some. The top ten hold approximately 3.4% of the sample, which has 190,000 or so clones, roughly three fifths seen once. The sequences come from CD4+ T cells sorted from blood, collected at week 4, from a patient treated with tofacitinib. Source of these receptors: a human donor with alopecia areata.

The table lists this clone with a few counts. The chain recombines TRBV30 with TRBJ2-1; maybe TRBD1 (6 bases). CDR3 length equals 13 residues. CDR1 is GTSNPN, CDR2 SVGIG, per germline (reference sequence). The germline V and J ends were trimmed by 2 bases and 6 bases, with 11 bases remaining between them. The CDR3 nucleotides are TGTGCCTGGAGTCCCGGGACACCCAATGAGCAGTTCTTC. Its protein product is CAWSPGTPNEQFF.

This chain connects TRBV29-1 to TRBJ1-4; the D gene is possibly TRBD1 (6 bases). Germline lookup yields CDR1 SQVTM and CDR2 ANQGSEA. Trimming took 4 bases from V and 4 from J, leaving 10 bases between them. CDR3 length equals 13 residues. CDR3 residues: CSVARGINEKLFF. The DNA for the CDR3 is TGCAGCGTTGCGAGGGGGATTAATGAAAAACTGTTTTTT.

The chain is built from TRBV10-3 and TRBJ2-7, with a tentative D call TRBD1 (6 bases). The V gene's germline CDR1 is ENHRY and CDR2 SYGVKD. The CDR3 totals 14 residues. Trimming pared 6 bases from V and 4 bases from J, leaving 16 bases between. CDR3 in amino acids: CAISNPGQVYEQYF. The CDR3 bases are TGTGCCATCAGCAACCCGGGACAAGTATACGAGCAGTACTTC.

The V call is TRBV30, the J call TRBJ2-2; 7 bases are a match to TRBD1. The V segment lost 2 bases and the J segment 2 bases; nucleotides outside the gene matches: 5. Germline lookup yields CDR1 GTSNPN and CDR2 SVGIG (reference sequence). The CDR3 loop spans 15 amino acids. The CDR3 is CAWSLGGFNTGELFF. The CDR3 DNA is TGTGCCTGGAGTTTAGGGGGCTTTAACACCGGGGAGCTGTTTTTT. Based on the CDR3 plus reference TRBV30 and TRBJ2-2, the full variable domain is SQTIHQWPATLVQPVGSPLSLECTVEGTSNPNLYWYRQAAGRGLQLLFYSVGIGQISSEVPQNLSASRPQDRQFILSSKKLLLSDSGFYLCAWSLGGFNTGELFFGEGSRLTVL.

Here the CDR3 DNA reads TGCAGCGTTAGGGGACAGCACTCTGGAAACACCATATATTTT. It codes for CSVRGQHSGNTIYF. The rearrangement joins TRBV29-1 to TRBJ1-3; 7 nucleotides agree with TRBD1. J gave up 0 bases and V 5 bases, and 4 bases lay outside the gene matches. The CDR3 extends over 14 amino acids. CDR1 and CDR2 (germline): SQVTM, ANQGSEA.

The chain employs TRBV7-8 and TRBJ1-5; tentative D call: TRBD1 (5 bases). Germline lookup yields CDR1 SGHVS and CDR2 FQNEAQ. The CDR3 loop spans 14 amino acids. V was clipped by 6 bases and J by 0 bases, with 9 bases between them. CDR3 sequence (DNA): TGTGCCAGCAGGGACACAAATAGCAATCAGCCCCAGCATTTT. Protein product: CASRDTNSNQPQHF.

This chain uses TRBV7-9 with TRBJ1-2, with D possibly matching TRBD1 (5 bases). Germline V lookup: CDR1 SEHNR, CDR2 FQNEAQ (reference sequence). Trimming took off 3 bases at V and 2 bases at J, with 7 bases between the two ends. This CDR3 is 13 amino acids long. CDR3 loop: CASSFGGNYGYTF. CDR3 coding DNA: TGTGCCAGCAGCTTCGGGGGAAACTATGGCTACACCTTC.

This chain connects TRBV30 to TRBJ1-4; weak D call: TRBD1 (5 bases). This CDR3 has 15 residues. V dropped 2 bases and J dropped 5 bases, with 15 bases sitting between them. Germline V gives CDR1 GTSNPN, CDR2 SVGIG (reference sequence). This chain's CDR3 is CAWSISGLPNEKLFF. For the CDR3, the DNA is TGTGCCTGGAGTATCTCGGGACTCCCCAATGAAAAACTGTTTTTT. The full variable domain, in which reference TRBV30 and TRBJ1-4 provide the parts outside the CDR3, is SQTIHQWPATLVQPVGSPLSLECTVEGTSNPNLYWYRQAAGRGLQLLFYSVGIGQISSEVPQNLSASRPQDRQFILSSKKLLLSDSGFYLCAWSISGLPNEKLFFGSGTQLSVL.

The table lists this clone with a few counts. CDR3 sequence: CASSDRDSNQPQHF. CDR3 nucleotide sequence: TGTGCCAGCAGTGACAGGGATAGCAATCAGCCCCAGCATTTT. The gene calls are TRBV2 and TRBJ1-5, with D maybe TRBD1 (5 bases). Germline V lookup: CDR1 SNHLY, CDR2 FYNNEI. V lost 3 bases to trimming and J lost 0 bases, with 6 bases between them. The CDR3 has 14 residues.

This clone occurred a few times. The rearrangement uses TRBV7-9 and TRBJ1-1; D possibly corresponds to TRBD1 (5 bases). Trimming left V 5 bases short and J 8 bases short, with 15 bases between. CDR3 length: 13 amino acids. The germline V gene has CDR1 SEHNR and CDR2 FQNEAQ (reference sequence). CDR3 nucleotides: TGTGCCAGCAGCCCAACCTTGAGGGGAGAAGCTTTCTTT. Its protein is CASSPTLRGEAFF. Based on the CDR3 plus reference TRBV7-9 and TRBJ1-1, the full variable domain is DTGVSQNPRHKITKRGQNVTFRCDPISEHNRLYWYRQTLGQGPEFLTYFQNEAQLEKSRLLSDRFSAERPKGSFSTLEIQRTEQGDSAMYLCASSPTLRGEAFFGQGTRLTVV.

The table lists this clone with a few counts. J is TRBJ2-1 and V is TRBV6-5; D remains ambiguous. The CDR3 consists of 12 residues. The V gene lost 4 bases and the J gene lost 8 bases, with 9 bases spanning the gap. Germline V gene sequence: CDR1 MNHEY, CDR2 SVGAGI. CDR3 amino acids: CASSSLGYEQFF. CDR3 nucleotides: TGTGCCAGCAGTTCCCTGGGGTATGAGCAGTTCTTC.

The chain uses TRBV15 and TRBJ2-1; 10 bases agree with TRBD2. With V trimmed by 2 bases and J by 2 bases, 6 bases remained unmatched. CDR1 and CDR2 (germline): LNHNV, YYDKDF (reference sequence). There are 17 residues in the CDR3. The CDR3 DNA sequence: TGTGCCACCAGCAGACTTGGACTAGCGGCACCCTACAATGAGCAGTTCTTC. It is translated as CATSRLGLAAPYNEQFF.

The chain recombines TRBV29-1 with TRBJ2-5; possible D gene TRBD1, 5 bases. Germline V gene sequence: CDR1 SQVTM, CDR2 ANQGSEA. The CDR3 runs 12 residues. V was cut by 5 bases and J by 7 bases, with 14 bases left in between. CDR3 sequence (DNA): TGCAGCGTTTCGACCGCCCAGGGGACCCAGTACTTC. As protein: CSVSTAQGTQYF.

This clone was counted between two and nine times. The chain has TRBV29-1 and TRBJ2-7, with D possibly TRBD2 on 6 matching bases. CDR3 length: 14 amino acids. Looked up from germline, CDR1 is SQVTM and CDR2 is ANQGSEA. Trimming stripped 4 bases from V and 3 bases from J, with 16 bases between. CDR3 DNA: TGCAGCGTTGGTCCAACGGGGGAGATCTACGAGCAGTACTTC. Translating gives CSVGPTGEIYEQYF.

This chain joins TRBV4-2 and TRBJ2-4, with 10 nucleotides matching TRBD2. The junction had 3 bases not matched to a gene; V was cut back by 0 bases and J by 7 bases. The CDR3 runs to 15 residues. Germline CDR1 reads LGHNA; CDR2 reads YNFKEQ. The CDR3 loop is CASSQDTAGGNIQYF. Written as DNA, the CDR3 is TGTGCCAGCAGCCAAGATACAGCGGGGGGGAACATTCAGTACTTC.

The gene calls are TRBV5-1 and TRBJ2-7, with a possible D match to TRBD1 (6 bases). Germline CDR1 reads SGHRS; CDR2 reads YFSETQ. This CDR3 comprises 14 residues. V gave up 4 bases and J gave up 0 bases, with 11 bases separating them. The CDR3 DNA reads TGCGCCAGCAGCATTGAGGACAGCTCCTACGAGCAGTACTTC. Its protein is CASSIEDSSYEQYF.

A single count supports this clone. DNA of the CDR3: TGCAGCGTTGGCCGGGACAGGGTCACTGAAGCTTTCTTT. Its translation: CSVGRDRVTEAFF. The chain combines TRBV29-1 with TRBJ1-1; 9 nucleotides match TRBD1. The CDR3 runs to 13 residues. J was trimmed by 4 bases and V by 4 bases; bases with no gene match: 4. In germline, CDR1 is SQVTM, CDR2 ANQGSEA.

This clone was seen a handful of times. V gene TRBV11-2 combines with J gene TRBJ2-5, with 8 bases matching TRBD2. From germline, CDR1 is SGHAT and CDR2 FQNNGV. V trimming: 3 bases; J trimming: 5 bases; junction bases outside the gene matches: 11. This CDR3 contains 16 residues. The DNA for the CDR3 is TGTGCCAGCAGCTTGGCGCGGGGGGCCTGGAGGGAGACCCAGTACTTC. It encodes CASSLARGAWRETQYF.

This clone was seen only once. Mismatch with germline at one junction end may stem from a read error. The chain recombines TRBV6-1 with TRBJ2-5; unclear D gene. CDR1 and CDR2 from the germline V gene are MNHNS and SASEGT. The CDR3 is 15 amino acids. This chain's CDR3 is CASRSIDWAQGTQYF. CDR3 DNA sequence: TGTGCCAGCAGATCTATCGACTGGGCCCAAGGGACCCAGTACTTC.

The CDR3 reads CSVLSRDRGQGGYTF. CDR3 coding DNA: TGCAGCGTCCTCTCCCGCGACAGGGGGCAGGGTGGCTACACCTTC. J is TRBJ1-2 and V is TRBV29-1, with 10 bases aligning to TRBD1. CDR1 is SQVTM and CDR2 is ANQGSEA in the germline V gene. The CDR3 runs 15 residues. The ends lost 6 bases at V and 7 bases at J; junction bases unmatched: 14. Full variable domain (remainder filled in from reference TRBV29-1 and TRBJ1-2): SAVISQKPSRDICQRGTSLTIQCQVDSQVTMMFWYRQQPGQSLTLIATANQGSEATYESGFVIDKFPISRPNLTFSTLTVSNMSPEDSSIYLCSVLSRDRGQGGYTFGSGTRLTVV.

The sample holds many counts of this clone. V gene TRBV2 combines with J gene TRBJ2-1, with D hard to call. Per the germline V gene, CDR1 is SNHLY and CDR2 is FYNNEI. V lost 5 bases and J 3 bases, leaving 5 bases between the germline ends. The CDR3 covers 12 residues. DNA of the CDR3: TGTGCCAGCAGTTACAACTACAATGAGCAGTTCTTC. Amino acids: CASSYNYNEQFF. The full variable domain, with the rest looked up from reference TRBV2 and TRBJ2-1, is EPEVTQTPSHQVTQMGQEVILRCVPISNHLYFYWYRQILGQKVEFLVSFYNNEISEKSEIFDDQFSVERPDGSNFTLKIRSTKLEDSAMYFCASSYNYNEQFFGPGTRLTVL.

This chain connects TRBV4-2 to TRBJ2-3; 7 bases fit TRBD2. J was trimmed by 1 base and V by 0 bases; bases with no gene match: 16. Germline V gene sequence: CDR1 LGHNA, CDR2 YNFKEQ. The CDR3 is 20 amino acids. For the CDR3, the DNA is TGTGCCAGCAGCCAAGATAATCCGGCGGGGGTATCGGGTGGCACAGATACGCAGTATTTT. It translates to CASSQDNPAGVSGGTDTQYF.

The table lists this clone with a few counts. V and J are TRBV9 and TRBJ2-7; D possibly corresponds to TRBD1 (5 bases). This CDR3 has 15 amino acids. V was clipped by 0 bases and J by 6 bases, with 16 bases between them. Germline V gene lookup returns CDR1 SGDLS and CDR2 YYNGEE. CDR3 nucleotides: TGTGCCAGCAGCGTAGATGCGACAGCATTACGCGAGCAGTACTTC. Protein: CASSVDATALREQYF.

This clone was counted a few times. The chain combines TRBV7-2 with TRBJ2-7; 12 bases align to TRBD2. After removal of 6 bases from V and 3 bases from J, the junction contained 6 bases not matched to a gene. CDR3 length: 15 amino acids. Germline V CDR1 and CDR2: SGHTA, FQGNSA. CDR3 sequence reads: CASRPTSGGFYEQYF. The CDR3 coding sequence is TGTGCCAGCAGGCCGACTAGCGGGGGTTTCTACGAGCAGTACTTC.

CDR3: CASNAGAGLQETQYF. Here the CDR3 DNA reads TGTGCCAGCAACGCTGGGGCGGGACTACAAGAGACCCAGTACTTC. The chain carries TRBV7-2 and TRBJ2-5; TRBD2 agrees at 7 bases. The CDR3 has 15 residues. Germline V gene data show CDR1 as SGHTA and CDR2 as FQGNSA. J was trimmed by 2 bases and V by 7 bases; bases with no gene match: 10.

This clone appeared a few times. The chain links TRBV5-1 to TRBJ2-3; 12 bases align to TRBD2. CDR1 is SGHRS and CDR2 is YFSETQ in the germline V gene. V shed 3 bases and J 2 bases; nucleotides not matched to a gene: 7. This CDR3 region has 17 residues. The CDR3 region is CASSSLLAGGLTDTQYF. CDR3 nucleotide sequence: TGCGCCAGCAGCTCGTTACTAGCGGGGGGACTCACAGATACGCAGTATTTT. The full variable domain, rest sourced from reference TRBV5-1 and TRBJ2-3, is KAGVTQTPRYLIKTRGQQVTLSCSPISGHRSVSWYQQTPGQGLQFLFEYFSETQRNKGNFPGRFSGRQFSNSRSEMNVSTLELGDSALYLCASSSLLAGGLTDTQYFGPGTRLTVL.